The 17 T cell receptor beta chains listed next were all sequenced from one sample in a study of shared T cell receptors in the human thymus. Libraries were prepared by immunoSEQ multiplex PCR; TCRdb keeps only in-frame clonotypes and omits some of them. The data contain hundreds of thousands of clones, around 87% of them singletons. This sample was also put to use in a study of human thymus T cells.

The sample was thymocytes. The source is a boy in the first two years of life with a congenital heart defect.

V and J are TRBV10-1 and TRBJ2-7; TRBD2 matches at 9 bases. The V and J ends lost 0 bases and 2 bases, in that order; junction bases with no gene match: 8. The CDR3 is 17 residues long. Germline V gene sequence: CDR1 WNHNN, CDR2 SYGVQD (reference sequence). The CDR3 protein is CASSESGDLAGPYEQYF. The DNA for the CDR3 is TGCGCCAGCAGTGAGTCGGGGGACCTAGCGGGGCCCTACGAGCAGTACTTC.

This chain's CDR3 is CASRSSFPDTQYF. As DNA, the CDR3 is TGTGCCAGCAGAAGTAGTTTCCCAGATACGCAGTATTTT. V gene TRBV28 combines with J gene TRBJ2-3; D unclear. Germline assignment: CDR1 MDHEN and CDR2 SYDVKM. The CDR3 length is 13 residues. Trimming removed 6 bases from V and 4 bases from J, with 11 bases in between.

The chain combines TRBV7-2 with TRBJ1-5; 8 nucleotides line up with TRBD1. Germline trimming cut 7 bases from V and 3 bases from J; bases unmatched to any gene: 17. Germline V CDR1 and CDR2: SGHTA, FQGNSA. The CDR3 runs 18 residues. The CDR3 is CASMTSTTGTGYNQPQHF. CDR3 nucleotide sequence: TGTGCCAGCATGACCTCTACCACGGGGACAGGCTACAATCAGCCCCAGCATTTT. The complete variable domain, with remaining parts taken from reference TRBV7-2 and TRBJ1-5, reads GAGVSQSPSNKVTEKGKDVELRCDPISGHTALYWYRQSLGQGLEFLIYFQGNSAPDKSGLPSDRFSAERTGGSVSTLTIQRTQQEDSAVYLCASMTSTTGTGYNQPQHFGDGTRLSIL.

V and J are TRBV9 and TRBJ1-1; no clear D gene. Between the trimmed V and J ends, which lost 0 bases and 0 bases, there was a span of 9 bases. Germline CDR1 and CDR2: SGDLS and YYNGEE. CDR3 length: 15 residues. The CDR3 region is CASSVDTVMNTEAFF. CDR3 bases: TGTGCCAGCAGCGTAGATACAGTAATGAACACTGAAGCTTTCTTT.

The rearrangement joins TRBV5-1 to TRBJ2-3; TRBD2 agrees at 9 bases. Germline trimming cut 0 bases from V and 2 bases from J; bases unmatched to any gene: 4. The CDR3 is 16 residues long. Germline values: CDR1 SGHRS, CDR2 YFSETQ. The CDR3 reads CASSLVAGEYTDTQYF. The CDR3 coding sequence is TGCGCCAGCAGCTTGGTAGCGGGGGAGTACACAGATACGCAGTATTTT.

The J gene is TRBJ1-5, the V gene TRBV5-4, with 7 bases that match TRBD1. J gave up 2 bases and V 5 bases, and 7 bases lay outside the gene matches. The CDR3 has 15 amino acids. Germline lookup yields CDR1 SGHNT and CDR2 YYREEE (reference sequence). Here the CDR3 reads CASRKGAPGNQPQHF. The DNA of the CDR3 is TGTGCCAGCAGAAAGGGGGCGCCGGGCAATCAGCCCCAGCATTTT.

This chain connects TRBV30 to TRBJ1-5, with a possible D match to TRBD1 (5 bases). Germline assignment: CDR1 GTSNPN and CDR2 SVGIG (reference sequence). The CDR3 spans 16 residues. V dropped 1 base and J dropped 7 bases, with 20 bases sitting between them. The CDR3 loop is CAWSAPGLKFVQPQHF. DNA for the CDR3: TGTGCCTGGAGTGCCCCGGGACTGAAGTTCGTCCAGCCCCAGCATTTT.

This clone was counted between two and nine times. V and J are TRBV27 and TRBJ2-1, with 8 bases lining up with TRBD1. J was trimmed by 7 bases and V by 3 bases; bases with no gene match: 5. CDR1 and CDR2 (germline): MNHEY, SMNVEV (reference sequence). This CDR3 is built from 14 residues. CDR3 region: CASSLTGVKNEQFF. In DNA form, the CDR3 reads TGTGCCAGCAGTTTGACAGGGGTAAAGAATGAGCAGTTCTTC.

The chain employs TRBV28 and TRBJ2-7; D unresolved. The germline V gene encodes CDR1 MDHEN and CDR2 SYDVKM. Trimming left V 5 bases short and J 4 bases short, with 12 bases between. The CDR3 has 13 residues. CDR3 sequence: CASSGQRLYEQYF. The CDR3 DNA is TGTGCCAGCAGTGGCCAGAGACTTTACGAGCAGTACTTC.

V gene TRBV6-6 combines with J gene TRBJ1-1, with a tentative D call TRBD1 (5 bases). CDR1 MNHNY and CDR2 SVGAGI come from the germline V gene (reference sequence). The CDR3 covers 15 residues. The V gene lost 5 bases and the J gene lost 3 bases, with 16 bases spanning the gap. In DNA form, the CDR3 reads TGTGCCAGCAGTCAAACCGGGCTCAGGGACACTGAAGCTTTCTTT. Protein sequence: CASSQTGLRDTEAFF.

The sample holds a few counts of this clone. CDR3 bases: TGTGCCAGCAGCCAAGTCGAAGAAGCTGCAACTAATGAAAAACTGTTTTTT. This gives the protein CASSQVEEAATNEKLFF. J is TRBJ1-4 and V is TRBV14; no firm D call. Per the germline V gene, CDR1 is SGHDN and CDR2 is FVKESK. The germline V and J ends were trimmed by 1 base and 0 bases, with 12 bases remaining between them. The length of the CDR3 is 17 residues.

The CDR3 sequence is CASSQDPQGNTEAFF. The CDR3 bases are TGCGCCAGCAGCCAAGATCCACAGGGGAACACTGAAGCTTTCTTT. The chain employs TRBV4-3 and TRBJ1-1, with D tentatively TRBD1 (6 bases). Trimming left V 0 bases short and J 1 base short, with 9 bases between. Germline V lookup: CDR1 LGHNA, CDR2 YSLEER. This CDR3 contains 15 residues.

V usage is TRBV28 and J usage is TRBJ2-1, with 10 bases identical to TRBD2. This CDR3 has 15 amino acids. V was pared by 5 bases and J by 8 bases, with 9 bases of the junction left unmatched. Germline V gene data show CDR1 as MDHEN and CDR2 as SYDVKM. Here the CDR3 DNA reads TGTGCCAGCAGTCTCTGGACTAGCGGACTCTATGAGCAGTTCTTC. Its protein product is CASSLWTSGLYEQFF.

The chain employs TRBV28 and TRBJ2-7; the match to TRBD1 covers 7 bases. The CDR3 sequence is 12 residues long. Germline CDR1 MDHEN, CDR2 SYDVKM. V was pared by 5 bases and J by 6 bases, with 4 bases of the junction left unmatched. For the CDR3, the DNA is TGTGCCAGCAGTGTAGACAGGGCCGAGCAGTACTTC. It translates to CASSVDRAEQYF.

The genes are TRBV5-8 and TRBJ1-5, with 9 bases identical to TRBD1. Germline-derived CDR1 and CDR2 are SGHTS and YDEGEE. V shed 4 bases, J shed 6 bases, and the junction held 8 bases outside the gene matches. The CDR3 length is 15 residues. CDR3 sequence: CASSPGQGEVQPQHF. CDR3 nucleotides: TGTGCCAGCAGCCCGGGACAGGGAGAGGTTCAGCCCCAGCATTTT.

This clone has more than one count but fewer than ten. The chain couples TRBV28 to TRBJ1-1; 7 bases are shared with TRBD1. With V trimmed by 4 bases and J by 11 bases, 4 bases remained unmatched. CDR1 is MDHEN and CDR2 is SYDVKM in the germline V gene. The CDR3 consists of 11 residues. Here the CDR3 reads CASSSSGGAFF. As DNA, the CDR3 is TGTGCCAGCAGTTCATCAGGGGGTGCTTTCTTT.

V usage is TRBV6-1 and J usage is TRBJ1-4; 12 nucleotides agree with TRBD1. Per germline, CDR1 MNHNS and CDR2 SASEGT. V lost 1 base and J lost 0; bases outside the gene matches: 12. This CDR3 has 21 amino acids. The CDR3 DNA follows: TGTGCCAGCAGTGAAGAGGGTCGCTGGGGACAGGGGGCGACAACTAATGAAAAACTGTTTTTT. Translation gives CASSEEGRWGQGATTNEKLFF.